The present T cell receptor (beta chain) was sequenced within a study of T cell responses to AZD1222 COVID-19 vaccine. Notes on the study in general: The study found Spike-specific TCR breadth and depth rose after two AZD1222 doses.

The assay was immunoSEQ multiplex PCR, and TCRdb's table has in-frame clones only and misses some. The sample includes about 100,000 clones, 70% to 90% of them seen just once. As to this clone: Its antigen is not known.

Trimming cost V 8 bases and J 5 bases, with 15 bases left between them. This CDR3 has 12 amino acids. Germline loops: CDR1 SQVTM, CDR2 ANQGSEA. This sequence was found in an adult who received the AZD1222 COVID-19 vaccine. This sequence joins TRBV29-1 and TRBJ1-1; D call uncertain. The sequences come from peripheral blood, collected 28 days after the second AZD1222 dose. As DNA, the CDR3 is TGCAGCTGCCGGGCCCGAGGGACTGAAGCTTTCTTT. Amino acid sequence: CSCRARGTEAFF.